The T cell receptor beta chain described here comes from a study of cytomegalovirus exposure and HLA in healthy donors. The data were produced by immunoSEQ multiplex PCR, yet TCRdb's version contains in-frame clones alone and is incomplete. This sample has more than 250,000 clones, with 75% to 90% found just once. The CDR3 spans 14 residues. The V and J ends lost 1 base and 5 bases respectively, with 10 bases between them. Germline V CDR1 and CDR2: SEHNR, FQNEAQ (reference sequence). The source of this sequence is a woman between 18 and 29 years old in good health and CMV-seronegative. J is TRBJ2-3 and V is TRBV7-9; no reliable D call. The source material was PBMCs. CDR3 sequence: CASSLVTRQDTQYF. In DNA form, the CDR3 reads TGTGCCAGCAGCTTAGTGACTCGTCAAGATACGCAGTATTTT.